This T cell receptor (beta chain) comes out of a study of regulatory T cells in long-lasting Graves disease. Background on the study: Under 3 months of antithyroid drugs had been taken by newly diagnosed Graves' patients. Study outcomes and limitations: Persistent cases of Graves' showed reduced TCR diversity relative to newly diagnosed patients. Favoring TRBV28, TRBJ1-2 and TRBJ2-5 was a feature seen in persistent disease.

Germline lookup yields CDR1 MNHEY and CDR2 SVGEGT. Unmatched junction bases numbered 7, after V lost 5 bases and J lost 5 bases. CDR3 size: 15 residues. This clonotype turned up a few times. As yet, its antigen is unknown. Time point denoted: newly diagnosed GD, antithyroid drugs for less than 3 months. Construction of the TCR library relied on RNA isolated from PBMCs. Libraries of TCR beta came from iRepertoire HTBI primers plus Arm-PCR of CDR3 regions. Original processing notes: Segment identification across samples yielded around 64 TRBV and about 13 TRBJ segments. TCRdb fed the multiplex PCR reads into MiXCR, producing one record per CDR3 protein. The authors' filters were not applied to this entry. The table lists about 370,000 distinct CDR3 sequences, about a sixth of them singletons.

Specimen: peripheral blood mononuclear cells (PBMCs), collected at new diagnosis, from a patient treated with antithyroid drugs. The chain combines TRBV6-2 or TRBV6-3 with TRBJ2-3, with 10 bases that match TRBD2. This TCR was sampled from a female donor with Graves disease. CDR3 region: CASSEGSSGGDTQYF. The CDR3 nucleotides are TGTGCCAGCAGTGAGGGGTCTAGCGGGGGAGATACGCAGTATTTT.